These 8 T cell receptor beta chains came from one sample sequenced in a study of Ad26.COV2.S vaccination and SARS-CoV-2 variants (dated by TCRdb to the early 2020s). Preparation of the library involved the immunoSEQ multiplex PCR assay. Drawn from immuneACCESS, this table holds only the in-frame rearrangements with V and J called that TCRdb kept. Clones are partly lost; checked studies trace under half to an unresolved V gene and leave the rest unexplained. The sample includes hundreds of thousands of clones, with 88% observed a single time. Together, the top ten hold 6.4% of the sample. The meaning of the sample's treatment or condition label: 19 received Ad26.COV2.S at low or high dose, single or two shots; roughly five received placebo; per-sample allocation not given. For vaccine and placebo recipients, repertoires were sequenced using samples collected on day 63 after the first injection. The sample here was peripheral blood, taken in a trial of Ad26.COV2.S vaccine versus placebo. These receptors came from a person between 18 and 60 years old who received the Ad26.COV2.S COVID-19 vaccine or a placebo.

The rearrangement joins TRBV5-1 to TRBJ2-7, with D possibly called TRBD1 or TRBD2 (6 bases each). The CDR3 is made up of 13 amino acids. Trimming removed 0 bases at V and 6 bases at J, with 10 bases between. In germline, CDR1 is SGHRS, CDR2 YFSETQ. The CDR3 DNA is TGCGCCAGCAGCTTGGAAGGGGGGAGCGAGCAGTACTTC. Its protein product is CASSLEGGSEQYF.

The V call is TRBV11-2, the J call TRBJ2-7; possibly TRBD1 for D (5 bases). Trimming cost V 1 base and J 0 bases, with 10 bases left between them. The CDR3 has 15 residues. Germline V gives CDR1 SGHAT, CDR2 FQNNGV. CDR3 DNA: TGTGCCAGCAGCTTAGTACAGGCGAGCTCCTACGAGCAGTACTTC. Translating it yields CASSLVQASSYEQYF. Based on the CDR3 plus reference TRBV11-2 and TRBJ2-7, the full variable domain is EAGVAQSPRYKIIEKRQSVAFWCNPISGHATLYWYQQILGQGPKLLIQFQNNGVVDDSQLPKDRFSAERLKGVDSTLKIQPAKLEDSAVYLCASSLVQASSYEQYFGPGTRLTVT.

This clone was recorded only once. The CDR3 coding sequence is TGCGCCAGCAACCAGGCAGGGGGAGGTGAAAAACTGTTTTTT. Its protein product is CASNQAGGGEKLFF. This chain joins TRBV5-1 and TRBJ1-4; 7 positions match TRBD1. The CDR3 extends over 14 amino acids. V lost 6 bases, J lost 7 bases, and 9 bases stayed unmatched. CDR1 SGHRS and CDR2 YFSETQ come from the germline V gene.

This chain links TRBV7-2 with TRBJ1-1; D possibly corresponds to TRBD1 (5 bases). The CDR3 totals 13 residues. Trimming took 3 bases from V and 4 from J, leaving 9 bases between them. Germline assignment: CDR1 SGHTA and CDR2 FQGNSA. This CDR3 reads CASSFIGATEAFF. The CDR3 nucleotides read TGTGCCAGCAGCTTCATAGGGGCCACTGAAGCTTTCTTT.

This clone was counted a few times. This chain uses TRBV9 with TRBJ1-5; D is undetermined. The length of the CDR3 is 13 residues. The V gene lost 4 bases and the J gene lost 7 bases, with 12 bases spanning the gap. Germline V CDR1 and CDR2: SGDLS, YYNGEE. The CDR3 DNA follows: TGTGCCAGCAGCCCTAGGACTGGACAGCCCCAGCATTTT. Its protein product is CASSPRTGQPQHF. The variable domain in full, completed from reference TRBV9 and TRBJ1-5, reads DSGVTQTPKHLITATGQRVTLRCSPRSGDLSVYWYQQSLDQGLQFLIQYYNGEERAKGNILERFSAQQFPDLHSELNLSSLELGDSALYFCASSPRTGQPQHFGDGTRLSIL.

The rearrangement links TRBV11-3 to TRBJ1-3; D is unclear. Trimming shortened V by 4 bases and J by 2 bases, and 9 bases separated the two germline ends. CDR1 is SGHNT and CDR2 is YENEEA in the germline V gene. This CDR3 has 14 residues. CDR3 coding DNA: TGTGCCAGCAGCTCCGGGATGACTGGAAACACCATATATTTT. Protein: CASSSGMTGNTIYF. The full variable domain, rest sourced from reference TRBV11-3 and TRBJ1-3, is EAGVVQSPRYKIIEKKQPVAFWCNPISGHNTLYWYLQNLGQGPELLIRYENEEAVDDSQLPKDRFSAERLKGVDSTLKIQPAELGDSAVYLCASSSGMTGNTIYFGEGSWLTVV.

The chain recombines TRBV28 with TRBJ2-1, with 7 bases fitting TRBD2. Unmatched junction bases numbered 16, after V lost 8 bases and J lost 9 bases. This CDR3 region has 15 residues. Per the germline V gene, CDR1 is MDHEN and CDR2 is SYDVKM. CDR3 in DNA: TGTGCCAGCCTACCGCCTAGTATCTGGGGGGGTGAGCAGTTCTTC. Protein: CASLPPSIWGGEQFF.

This chain's CDR3 is CASGFTGEGGELFF. CDR3 nucleotides: TGTGCTAGTGGTTTCACAGGGGAGGGCGGGGAGCTGTTTTTT. The rearrangement joins TRBV12-5 to TRBJ2-2; D possibly uses TRBD1 or TRBD2 (7 bases each). The CDR3 runs 14 residues. Trimming shortened V by 3 bases and J by 7 bases, and 12 bases separated the two germline ends. The germline V gene encodes CDR1 LGHNT and CDR2 FRNRAP. Full variable domain (remainder filled in from reference TRBV12-5 and TRBJ2-2): DARVTQTPRHKVTEMGQEVTMRCQPILGHNTVFWYRQTMMQGLELLAYFRNRAPLDDSGMPKDRFSAEMPDATLATLKIQPSEPRDSAVYFCASGFTGEGGELFFGEGSRLTVL.